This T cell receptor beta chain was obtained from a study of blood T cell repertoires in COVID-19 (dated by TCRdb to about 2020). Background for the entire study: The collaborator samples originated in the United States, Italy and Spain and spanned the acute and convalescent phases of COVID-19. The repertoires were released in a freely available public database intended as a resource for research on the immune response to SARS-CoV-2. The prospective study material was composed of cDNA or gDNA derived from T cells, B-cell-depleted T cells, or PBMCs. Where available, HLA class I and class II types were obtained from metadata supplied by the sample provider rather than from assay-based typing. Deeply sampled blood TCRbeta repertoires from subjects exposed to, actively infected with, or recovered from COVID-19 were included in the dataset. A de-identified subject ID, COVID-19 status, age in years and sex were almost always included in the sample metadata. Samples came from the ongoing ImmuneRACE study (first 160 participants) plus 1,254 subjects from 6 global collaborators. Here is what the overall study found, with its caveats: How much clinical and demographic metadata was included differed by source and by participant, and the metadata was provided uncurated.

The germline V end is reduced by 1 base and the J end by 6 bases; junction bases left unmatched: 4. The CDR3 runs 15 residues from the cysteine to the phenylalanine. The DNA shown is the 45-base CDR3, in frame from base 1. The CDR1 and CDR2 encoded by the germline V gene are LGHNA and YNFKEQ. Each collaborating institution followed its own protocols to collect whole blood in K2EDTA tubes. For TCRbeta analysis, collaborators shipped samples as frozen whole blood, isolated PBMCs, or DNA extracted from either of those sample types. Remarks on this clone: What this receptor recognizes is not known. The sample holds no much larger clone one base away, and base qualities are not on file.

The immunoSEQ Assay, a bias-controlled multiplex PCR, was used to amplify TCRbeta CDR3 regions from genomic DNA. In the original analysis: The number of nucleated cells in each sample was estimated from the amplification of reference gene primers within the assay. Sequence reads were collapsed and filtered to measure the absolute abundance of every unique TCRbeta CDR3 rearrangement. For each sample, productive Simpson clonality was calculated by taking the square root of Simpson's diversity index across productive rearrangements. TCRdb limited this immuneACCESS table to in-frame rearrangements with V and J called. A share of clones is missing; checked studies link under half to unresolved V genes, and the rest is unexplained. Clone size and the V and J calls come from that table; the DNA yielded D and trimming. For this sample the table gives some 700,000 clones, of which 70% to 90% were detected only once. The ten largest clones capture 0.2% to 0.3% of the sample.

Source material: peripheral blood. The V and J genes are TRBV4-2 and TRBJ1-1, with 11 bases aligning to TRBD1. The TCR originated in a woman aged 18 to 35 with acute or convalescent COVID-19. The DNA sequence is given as TGTGCCAGCAGCCAAGGTGGACAGGGGGCGCCTGAAGCTTTCTTT. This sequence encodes CASSQGGQGAPEAFF.